The 24 T cell receptor beta chains reported below all come from one sample, sequenced in a study of blood T cell repertoires in COVID-19 (dated by TCRdb to the early 2020s). Libraries were constructed by the immunoSEQ multiplex PCR assay. What TCRdb holds here is the immuneACCESS table cut down to in-frame rearrangements. Part of the clones is not present; checked against another copy, under half of the missing clones reflect an unresolved V gene, and the others are unexplained. This sample is represented by 140,000 or so clones; 87% of them were singletons. The top ten clonotypes cover approximately 40% of the sample. Sequencing was done on a sample of peripheral blood. Every receptor here comes from a man in his forties or fifties who had recovered from COVID-19.

This clone appeared a few times. The chain is built from TRBV2 and TRBJ1-3; 8 positions agree with TRBD1. V shed 6 bases, J shed 2 bases, and the junction held 3 bases outside the gene matches. The CDR3 runs 14 residues. Germline CDR1 SNHLY, CDR2 FYNNEI. This CDR3 is CASSEDRAGNTIYF. In DNA form, the CDR3 reads TGTGCCAGCAGCGAGGACAGGGCTGGAAACACCATATATTTT.

The V call is TRBV7-2, the J call TRBJ2-3; 12 bases are shared with TRBD1. CDR3 size: 17 residues. Germline-derived CDR1 and CDR2 are SGHTA and FQGNSA. V gave up 5 bases and J gave up 1 base; unmatched junction bases: 7. In DNA, the CDR3 is TGTGCCAGCAGCCCCGGGACAGGGGGCTGGGGCACAGATACGCAGTATTTT. Protein: CASSPGTGGWGTDTQYF.

The chain joins TRBV7-2 to TRBJ1-5; D ambiguous. Trimming pared 1 base from V and 0 bases from J, leaving 4 bases between. Germline values: CDR1 SGHTA, CDR2 FQGNSA. This CDR3 has 14 amino acids. The CDR3 here is CASSLDGSNQPQHF. For the CDR3, the DNA is TGTGCCAGCAGCTTAGACGGTAGCAATCAGCCCCAGCATTTT.

V gene TRBV5-4 combines with J gene TRBJ1-4; D may be TRBD1 (5 bases). The germline V gene encodes CDR1 SGHNT and CDR2 YYREEE (reference sequence). The CDR3 length is 17 residues. V was shortened by 0 bases and J by 0 bases, with 12 bases between the two germline ends. CDR3 in DNA: TGTGCCAGCAGCTTGGCAGGACAAGATGCAACTAATGAAAAACTGTTTTTT. Translating gives CASSLAGQDATNEKLFF.

V is TRBV19 and J is TRBJ1-5; D is unresolved. The length of the CDR3 is 13 residues. The ends were cut back, 7 bases at V and 2 bases at J, with 9 bases in the middle. Germline V lookup: CDR1 LNHDA, CDR2 SQIVND (reference sequence). This CDR3 reads CASTVLGNQPQHF. In nucleotides, the CDR3 is TGTGCCAGTACGGTCTTAGGCAATCAGCCCCAGCATTTT.

The chain employs TRBV6-6 and TRBJ2-1, with a possible D match to TRBD2 (6 bases). The CDR3 extends over 15 amino acids. V lost 5 bases and J 5 bases, leaving 16 bases between the germline ends. Per germline, CDR1 MNHNY and CDR2 SVGAGI (reference sequence). The CDR3 spells CASSRDSGPHNEQFF. The CDR3 DNA is TGTGCCAGCAGTCGGGACTCTGGCCCTCACAATGAGCAGTTCTTC.

This chain links TRBV30 with TRBJ2-5; TRBD2 agrees at 11 bases. This CDR3 comprises 13 residues. J was trimmed by 2 bases and V by 8 bases; bases with no gene match: 4. CDR1 is GTSNPN and CDR2 is SVGIG in the germline V gene (reference sequence). In nucleotides, the CDR3 is TGTGCCGGGACTAGCGGCCTACAAGAGACCCAGTACTTC. The encoded protein is CAGTSGLQETQYF.

Turning to this clone: One junction end does not reproduce the germline sequence, and a read error may be involved. In DNA form, the CDR3 reads TGTGCCAGCAGCTCAGGACAGGGCGCTCGGGTCTTT. It translates to CASSSGQGARVF. The chain uses TRBV7-9 and TRBJ1-1; the match to TRBD1 covers 8 bases. The CDR3 covers 12 residues. CDR1 SEHNR and CDR2 FQNEAQ come from the germline V gene (reference sequence).

The chain employs TRBV5-5 and TRBJ2-3; 13 bases agree with TRBD2. The trim removed 4 bases at V and 2 bases at J, leaving 7 bases unmatched. Germline V lookup: CDR1 SGHKS, CDR2 YYEKEE (reference sequence). CDR3 length: 17 amino acids. Here the CDR3 DNA reads TGTGCCAGCAGCATGGGACTAGCGGGGATTCACACAGATACGCAGTATTTT. This sequence encodes CASSMGLAGIHTDTQYF.

The J gene is TRBJ1-1, the V gene TRBV29-1, with TRBD1 identical over 9 bases. The V segment lost 5 bases and the J segment 0 bases; nucleotides outside the gene matches: 7. The germline CDR1 and CDR2 sequences are SQVTM and ANQGSEA. CDR3 length: 15 residues. In DNA form, the CDR3 reads TGCAGCGTTTTGACAGGGGGGGGGATGAACACTGAAGCTTTCTTT. Its translation is CSVLTGGGMNTEAFF.

This clone was picked up one time. V and J are TRBV6-6 and TRBJ2-1, with TRBD2 matching over 11 bases. The CDR3 runs to 18 residues. Germline trimming cut 5 bases from V and 0 bases from J; bases unmatched to any gene: 9. Germline V gene sequence: CDR1 MNHNY, CDR2 SVGAGI (reference sequence). The CDR3 here is CASSQRRTSGPSYNEQFF. CDR3 nucleotides: TGTGCCAGCAGTCAGAGGAGGACTAGCGGGCCCTCCTACAATGAGCAGTTCTTC.

The rearrangement joins TRBV3-1 (or the pseudogene TRBV3-2) to TRBJ2-3; D is unresolved. The germline V gene has CDR1 LGHDT and CDR2 YNNKEL (reference sequence). CDR3 length: 13 residues. Trimming took 3 bases from V and 5 from J, leaving 9 bases between them. This CDR3 is CASSHPRGDTQYF. The DNA for the CDR3 is TGTGCCAGCAGCCACCCACGCGGAGATACGCAGTATTTT.

This clone turned up a few times. This chain links TRBV7-8 with TRBJ1-4, with D possibly being TRBD1 (6 bases). This CDR3 comprises 14 residues. Per the germline V gene, CDR1 is SGHVS and CDR2 is FQNEAQ. The V end was cut by 1 base, the J end by 7 bases, with 10 bases between. The CDR3 sequence: CASSLGTAVEKLFF. In DNA form, the CDR3 reads TGTGCCAGCAGCTTAGGGACAGCGGTTGAAAAACTGTTTTTT.

The chain has TRBV12-3 or TRBV12-4 and TRBJ2-1, with 8 bases lining up with TRBD1. The junction had 6 bases not matched to a gene; V was cut back by 5 bases and J by 9 bases. The CDR3 covers 13 residues. In DNA, the CDR3 is TGTGCCAGCAGTCAAACAGGGGGAGGTGAGCAGTTCTTC. Encoded protein: CASSQTGGGEQFF.

This sequence joins TRBV5-8 and TRBJ1-2; 7 bases are a match to TRBD1. V shed 1 base and J 4 bases; nucleotides not matched to a gene: 7. CDR1 is SGHTS, CDR2 YDEGEE, per germline. CDR3 length equals 15 residues. The CDR3 bases are TGTGCCAGCAGCTTGTTCGCACAGGGGTCCTATGGCTACACCTTC. Its translation: CASSLFAQGSYGYTF.

This sequence joins TRBV7-8 and TRBJ2-3; 11 bases are a match to TRBD1. The V gene end was trimmed by 2 bases and the J gene end by 4 bases; junction bases not matched to a gene: 8. Germline loops: CDR1 SGHVS, CDR2 FQNEAQ. The CDR3 is made up of 17 amino acids. CDR3: CASSLRDPGQGADTQYF. The CDR3 bases are TGTGCCAGCAGCTTAAGGGACCCGGGACAGGGGGCAGATACGCAGTATTTT.

The chain recombines TRBV2 with TRBJ2-7; the D is unclear. The CDR3 length is 16 residues. The V end was cut by 4 bases, the J end by 2 bases, with 18 bases between. Germline CDR1 is SNHLY and CDR2 is FYNNEI. The CDR3 sequence: CASSVSRVKATYEQYF. The DNA for the CDR3 is TGTGCCAGCAGTGTTTCACGGGTAAAAGCCACCTACGAGCAGTACTTC.

The chain is built from TRBV18 and TRBJ1-1; 8 nucleotides agree with TRBD1. The CDR3 runs 17 residues. Germline V CDR1 and CDR2: KGHSH, LQKENI. Losses at the gene ends were 6 bases for V and 1 base for J; bases not matched to a gene: 13. The CDR3 spells CASSRRRQGAENTEAFF. Written as DNA, the CDR3 is TGTGCCAGCTCTCGAAGGCGCCAGGGGGCTGAGAACACTGAAGCTTTCTTT.

This clone was seen only a few times. This chain links TRBV9 with TRBJ2-7; 9 positions match TRBD1. Per the germline V gene, CDR1 is SGDLS and CDR2 is YYNGEE. The CDR3 has 14 residues. Trimming removed 4 bases from V and 3 bases from J; junction bases left unmatched: 5. The CDR3 here is CASSPRDRVYEQYF. The DNA for the CDR3 is TGTGCCAGCAGCCCCCGGGACAGGGTCTACGAGCAGTACTTC.

V and J are TRBV6-2 or TRBV6-3 and TRBJ1-1, with 7 bases fitting TRBD1. Germline V CDR1 and CDR2: MNHEY, SVGEGT. The V and J ends lost 3 bases and 1 base, in that order; junction bases with no gene match: 11. The CDR3 consists of 17 residues. CDR3 loop: CASSYGSTGERNTEAFF. Here the CDR3 DNA reads TGTGCCAGCAGTTATGGAAGCACAGGGGAAAGGAACACTGAAGCTTTCTTT.

As regards this clone: This may be a read error, as it is one base from a much larger clone. The V gene is TRBV4-2, the J gene TRBJ1-1; D is ambiguous. Trimming left V 4 bases short and J 1 base short, with 7 bases between. The CDR3 consists of 13 residues. Germline CDR1 reads LGHNA; CDR2 reads YNFKEQ. CDR3: CASSRPENTEAFF. DNA for the CDR3: TGTGCCAGCAGCCGCCCAGAGAACACTGAAGCTTTCTTT.

The chain carries TRBV5-1 and TRBJ2-3; TRBD2 matches 8 bases. The CDR3 length is 15 residues. The V gene end was trimmed by 4 bases and the J gene end by 2 bases; junction bases not matched to a gene: 6. In germline, CDR1 is SGHRS, CDR2 YFSETQ. CDR3 loop: CASSRSGVDTDTQYF. CDR3 bases: TGCGCCAGCAGCCGTAGCGGGGTGGACACAGATACGCAGTATTTT.

This clone was observed a few times. V usage is TRBV5-6 and J usage is TRBJ2-7; weak D call: TRBD1 (6 bases). CDR3 length equals 16 residues. V was pared by 4 bases and J by 1 base, with 18 bases between. Germline CDR1 is SGHDT and CDR2 is YYEEEE. CDR3: CASSPTGLLMSYEQYF. The CDR3 DNA reads as TGTGCCAGCAGCCCAACAGGGTTATTGATGTCCTACGAGCAGTACTTC.

The chain uses TRBV6-2 or TRBV6-3 and TRBJ2-7, with 9 bases fitting TRBD1. The germline V gene has CDR1 MNHEY and CDR2 SVGEGT. The ends lost 0 bases at V and 2 bases at J; junction bases unmatched: 2. The CDR3 is 15 amino acids. In nucleotides, the CDR3 is TGTGCCAGCAGTTACTCGGGGGACAGGGCCTACGAGCAGTACTTC. It yields the protein CASSYSGDRAYEQYF.